In its sample, the clone carrying this T cell receptor (beta chain) was seen a few times. This sample is drawn from a study of T cells in Graves' hyperthyroidism and ophthalmopathy. The CDR3 covers 14 residues. Per the germline V gene, CDR1 is DFQATT and CDR2 is SNEGSKA (reference sequence). V gave up 2 bases and J gave up 0 bases, with 8 bases separating them. The investigators amplified TCR beta CDR3 regions from RNA transcripts. The HTBI primer set drove a first-round RT-PCR of the TCR CDR3. TCRdb called the multiplex PCR reads again in MiXCR, with one record for every CDR3 protein. The table shows about 720,000 distinct CDR3 sequences, with about a sixth occurring only once.

The source of this sequence is a man aged 18 to 30 with Graves' hyperthyroidism. Sequenced: blood. The chain uses TRBV20-1 and TRBJ1-5; D is ambiguous. CDR3 region: CSARHRGSNQPQHF. The CDR3 bases are TGCAGTGCTAGACACCGAGGTAGCAATCAGCCCCAGCATTTT.